This T cell receptor (beta chain) was profiled in a study of blood T cell repertoires in COVID-19. Study information: Acute and convalescent COVID-19 specimens originated in the United States, Italy and Spain. Sources were T cells, B-cell-depleted T cells, or PBMCs; the material itself was cDNA or gDNA.

Authors' analysis steps: Amplification of reference gene primers was used by the study to estimate nucleated cell counts. Sequenced by immunoSEQ multiplex PCR; TCRdb stores in-frame clones only, minus some. V and J calls and clone size come straight from that table; D and trimming were deduced from the DNA. This repertoire shows more than 100,000 clones, around 81% found once; its top ten account for over 7.5%. Trimming took 11 bases from V and 3 from J; bases not matched to a gene: 14. The germline gives CDR1 MDHEN, CDR2 SYDVKM. The CDR3 contains 15 residues. The receptor was isolated from a woman aged 55 to 70 with active or convalescent COVID-19. The chain is built from TRBV28 and TRBJ1-1; 8 bases map to TRBD1. The specimen sequenced was peripheral blood. The chain's CDR3 is CAGNKQGVIHTEAFF. The DNA for the CDR3 is TGTGCCGGCAATAAACAGGGGGTTATACACACTGAAGCTTTCTTT.